The 10 T cell receptor beta chains listed next were all sequenced from one sample in a study of T-cell reconstitution after alpha-beta-depleted transplantation in children. It was with unique molecular identifiers that the TCRbeta library was prepared. TCRdb analysed the PCR reads with MiXCR anew, one entry per CDR3 protein. The sample lists approximately 350,000 distinct CDR3 sequences; over 9% were seen once. The source was PBMCs from the stem cell graft donor, collected from the stem cell graft. The receptors were gathered from a human donor who donated a stem cell graft to a child with acute lymphoblastic leukemia.

This clonotype was observed many times. An end of the junction does not agree with germline; a read error may underlie this. The CDR3: CASSPLSGLGEQYF. DNA of the CDR3: TGTGCTAGCAGCCCCCTGTCGGGGCTAGGCGAGCAGTACTTC. V gene TRBV7-7 combines with J gene TRBJ2-7, with D tentatively TRBD1 or TRBD2 (5 bases each). This CDR3 is 14 amino acids long. Germline assignment: CDR1 SSHAT and CDR2 FNYEAQ (reference sequence).

This clonotype turned up a few times. V usage is TRBV7-8 and J usage is TRBJ2-1; 12 positions agree with TRBD2. Trimming at V came to 4 bases and at J to 2 bases, leaving 9 bases not matched to a gene. Germline CDR1 and CDR2: SGHVS and FQNEAQ. The CDR3 length is 18 residues. For the CDR3, the DNA is TGTGCCAGCAGCTCCGGGACTAGCGGGTTACGTCCCTACAATGAGCAGTTCTTC. This codes for CASSSGTSGLRPYNEQFF.

The chain combines TRBV11-1 with TRBJ1-1; 7 bases align to TRBD1. Germline lookup yields CDR1 SGHAT and CDR2 FQDESV (reference sequence). CDR3 size: 21 residues. The trim removed 4 bases at V and 1 base at J, leaving 24 bases unmatched. In DNA form, the CDR3 reads TGTGCCAGCAGCTCGCGGAGGGGGCAGGGGTTCTATTCGGGGGAGAACACTGAAGCTTTCTTT. Protein sequence: CASSSRRGQGFYSGENTEAFF.

This chain links TRBV4-3 with TRBJ1-5; no firm D call. The CDR3 spans 16 residues. Per the germline V gene, CDR1 is LGHNA and CDR2 is YSLEER. Trimming removed 0 bases from V and 7 bases from J, with 16 bases in between. The CDR3 region is CASSQELRSSYQPQHF. The CDR3 DNA follows: TGCGCCAGCAGCCAAGAATTGAGGAGTTCCTACCAGCCCCAGCATTTT.

This clonotype came up many times. The CDR3 region has the DNA TGTGCCTGGAGTGTACGCGGGAGCGGCGTTTACGAGCAGTACTTC. It yields the protein CAWSVRGSGVYEQYF. This chain uses TRBV30 with TRBJ2-7; 7 bases are a match to TRBD2. Germline CDR1 and CDR2: GTSNPN and SVGIG (reference sequence). The CDR3 runs to 15 residues. Germline trimming cut 0 bases from V and 4 bases from J; bases unmatched to any gene: 9. The variable domain in full, completed from reference TRBV30 and TRBJ2-7, reads SQTIHQWPATLVQPVGSPLSLECTVEGTSNPNLYWYRQAAGRGLQLLFYSVGIGQISSEVPQNLSASRPQDRQFILSSKKLLLSDSGFYLCAWSVRGSGVYEQYFGPGTRLTVT.

In this sample, this clonotype turned up a few times. This sequence joins TRBV13 and TRBJ2-1; TRBD1 might be the D (6 bases). The CDR3 contains 17 residues. V was pared by 5 bases and J by 4 bases, with 21 bases between. The germline V gene encodes CDR1 PRHDT and CDR2 FYEKMQ (reference sequence). The CDR3 loop is CASSPSPGVGQYNEQFF. The CDR3 DNA reads TGTGCCAGCAGCCCGTCCCCAGGGGTTGGACAGTACAATGAGCAGTTCTTC.

This clonotype appeared once. A read error may explain this, as a much larger clone is one base away. The rearrangement uses TRBV29-1 and TRBJ2-5; TRBD2 matches 7 bases. Germline V gene sequence: CDR1 SQVTM, CDR2 ANQGSEA. This CDR3 is 11 amino acids long. CDR3 region: CSVWGGKTKYF. DNA for the CDR3: TGCAGCGTATGGGGGGGAAAGACCAAGTACTTC.

This clonotype was counted only a few times. The rearrangement links TRBV30 to TRBJ1-2; D gene uncertain. The V gene's germline CDR1 is GTSNPN and CDR2 SVGIG (reference sequence). V lost 0 bases and J 1 base, leaving 12 bases between the germline ends. CDR3 length: 15 residues. Here the CDR3 reads CAWSVRRNFNYGYTF. CDR3 sequence (DNA): TGTGCCTGGAGTGTACGCAGGAACTTTAACTATGGCTACACCTTC.

This chain uses TRBV11-1 with TRBJ2-5; 7 bases align to TRBD1. The CDR3 loop spans 15 amino acids. V shed 3 bases and J 5 bases; nucleotides not matched to a gene: 9. CDR1 and CDR2 from the germline V gene are SGHAT and FQDESV (reference sequence). The CDR3, as DNA: TGTGCCAGCAGCTTTTTCGGCAGGGGGTATGAGACCCAGTACTTC. Protein sequence: CASSFFGRGYETQYF.

The V and J genes are TRBV20-1 and TRBJ1-2; 10 bases map to TRBD1. The CDR3 is 19 amino acids. The trim removed 6 bases at V and 4 bases at J, leaving 23 bases unmatched. The germline gives CDR1 DFQATT, CDR2 SNEGSKA (reference sequence). CDR3 region: CSASRTGTGDLPNPYGYTF. DNA for the CDR3: TGCAGTGCCAGTAGAACCGGGACAGGGGACCTTCCAAACCCCTATGGCTACACCTTC.